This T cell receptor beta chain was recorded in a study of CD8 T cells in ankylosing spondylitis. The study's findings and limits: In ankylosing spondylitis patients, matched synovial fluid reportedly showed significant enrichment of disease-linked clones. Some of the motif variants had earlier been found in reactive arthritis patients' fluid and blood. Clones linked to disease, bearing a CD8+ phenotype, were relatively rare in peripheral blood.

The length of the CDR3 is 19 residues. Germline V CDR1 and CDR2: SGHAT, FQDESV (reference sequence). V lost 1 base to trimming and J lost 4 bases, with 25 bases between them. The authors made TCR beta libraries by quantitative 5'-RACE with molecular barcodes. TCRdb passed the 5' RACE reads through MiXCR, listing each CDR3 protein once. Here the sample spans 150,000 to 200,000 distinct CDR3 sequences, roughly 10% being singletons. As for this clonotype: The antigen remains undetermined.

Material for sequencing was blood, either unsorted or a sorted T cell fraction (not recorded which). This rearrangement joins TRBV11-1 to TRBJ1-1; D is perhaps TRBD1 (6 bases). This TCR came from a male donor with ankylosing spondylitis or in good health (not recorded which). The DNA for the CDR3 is TGTGCCAGCAGCTTAGGAGTCTATCTTGCTGGGGGGGCTCGCACTGAAGCTTTCTTT. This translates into CASSLGVYLAGGARTEAFF.